One sample yielded the 11 T cell receptor beta chains listed below, sequenced in a study of T cell responses to AZD1222 COVID-19 vaccine. Using immunoSEQ multiplex PCR, the repertoire was profiled, and TCRdb retains in-frame clones only, with some absent. Of some 180,000 clones in the sample, 85% to 95% were seen once. The sample was peripheral blood, taken on day 0 of AZD1222 vaccination. The receptors were gathered from an adult in good health.

The table lists this clone with a count of one. The chain links TRBV28 to TRBJ2-3, with 13 positions matching TRBD2. CDR1 is MDHEN and CDR2 is SYDVKM in the germline V gene. This CDR3 is 19 amino acids long. V shed 1 base and J 1 base; nucleotides not matched to a gene: 8. Here the CDR3 reads CASSLYSGLAGDRTDTQYF. CDR3 bases: TGTGCCAGCAGTTTATACAGTGGACTAGCGGGAGATCGCACAGATACGCAGTATTTT.

Here the CDR3 reads CASSFPGRLGEQYF. CDR3 DNA: TGTGCCAGCAGCTTCCCGGGACGACTCGGCGAGCAGTACTTC. The V and J genes are TRBV5-4 and TRBJ2-7, with D perhaps being TRBD1 or TRBD2 (5 bases each). The CDR3 loop spans 14 amino acids. Trimming removed 2 bases from V and 6 bases from J, with 15 bases in between. Looked up from germline, CDR1 is SGHNT and CDR2 is YYREEE (reference sequence).

V gene TRBV18 combines with J gene TRBJ2-7, with D perhaps matching TRBD1 or TRBD2 (5 bases each). V dropped 6 bases and J dropped 0 bases, with 15 bases sitting between them. CDR3 length: 15 amino acids. Germline V gene lookup returns CDR1 KGHSH and CDR2 LQKENI. CDR3 amino acids: CASSPGPTNSYEQYF. CDR3 in DNA: TGTGCCAGCTCCCCGGGACCGACGAACTCCTACGAGCAGTACTTC. Full variable domain (rest looked up from reference TRBV18 and TRBJ2-7): NAGVMQNPRHLVRRRGQEARLRCSPMKGHSHVYWYRQLPEEGLKFMVYLQKENIIDESGMPKERFSAEFPKEGPSILRIQQVVRGDSAAYFCASSPGPTNSYEQYFGPGTRLTVT.

The genes are TRBV19 and TRBJ2-1; D call uncertain. Germline values: CDR1 LNHDA, CDR2 SQIVND (reference sequence). Trimming took 3 bases from V and 7 from J, leaving 13 bases between them. The CDR3 contains 14 residues. The DNA for the CDR3 is TGTGCCAGTAGTATCGTTGGTCTTCTTAATGAGCAGTTCTTC. Translated, it gives CASSIVGLLNEQFF.

V and J are TRBV3-1 (or the pseudogene TRBV3-2) and TRBJ1-4; D is unclear. V lost 0 bases to trimming and J lost 0 bases, with 11 bases between them. Germline V CDR1 and CDR2: LGHDT, YNNKEL (reference sequence). The CDR3 is 17 residues long. The CDR3 coding sequence is TGTGCCAGCAGCCAAGATGAAGGTACTGCAACTAATGAAAAACTGTTTTTT. Translated: CASSQDEGTATNEKLFF.

This chain uses TRBV4-1 with TRBJ1-1, with unresolved D. This CDR3 comprises 13 residues. Trimming took 1 base from V and 1 from J, leaving 4 bases between them. From germline, CDR1 is MGHRA and CDR2 YSYEKL. CDR3 coding DNA: TGCGCCAGCAGCCAAGTTAGGAACACTGAAGCTTTCTTT. Residues: CASSQVRNTEAFF.

This chain links TRBV7-9 with TRBJ2-1, with D possibly being TRBD1 (6 bases). Between the trimmed V and J ends, which lost 7 bases and 0 bases, there was a span of 19 bases. CDR3 length: 17 amino acids. Germline V CDR1 and CDR2: SEHNR, FQNEAQ (reference sequence). Here the CDR3 reads CASTTTLYRASYNEQFF. The CDR3 bases are TGTGCCAGCACCACTACGTTGTACAGGGCCTCCTACAATGAGCAGTTCTTC.

The rearrangement links TRBV7-2 to TRBJ2-2, with 10 positions matching TRBD2. V shed 1 base and J 0 bases; nucleotides not matched to a gene: 2. This CDR3 is built from 17 residues. CDR1 SGHTA and CDR2 FQGNSA come from the germline V gene. CDR3: CASSLVSGGTNTGELFF. As DNA, the CDR3 is TGTGCCAGCAGCTTAGTTAGCGGGGGGACGAACACCGGGGAGCTGTTTTTT.

This chain connects TRBV2 to TRBJ2-1, with 9 nucleotides matching TRBD1. The CDR3 has 15 residues. Trimming took 3 bases from V and 8 from J; bases not matched to a gene: 8. Per the germline V gene, CDR1 is SNHLY and CDR2 is FYNNEI. DNA of the CDR3: TGTGCCAGCAGTGAGGGACAGGGTTGGTTCTATGAGCAGTTCTTC. Translating it yields CASSEGQGWFYEQFF.

The sample holds one count of this clone. The chain is built from TRBV6-1 and TRBJ1-5; D gene unclear. V gave up 1 base and J gave up 6 bases, with 7 bases separating them. The CDR3 spans 13 residues. Germline values: CDR1 MNHNS, CDR2 SASEGT. The CDR3 sequence is CASSEGGSQPQHF. The CDR3 DNA reads TGTGCCAGCAGTGAAGGCGGGAGTCAGCCCCAGCATTTT.

The V call is TRBV28, the J call TRBJ1-1, with 9 bases identical to TRBD1. CDR3 length equals 14 residues. Looked up from germline, CDR1 is MDHEN and CDR2 is SYDVKM. The V segment lost 4 bases and the J segment 4 bases; nucleotides outside the gene matches: 4. The CDR3: CASSSPGQGTEAFF. The CDR3, as DNA: TGTGCCAGCAGTTCCCCGGGACAGGGCACTGAAGCTTTCTTT.